The sequence of this TCR beta chain was determined in a study of CD8 T cells in Susac syndrome. Blood CD8+ and CD4+ T cells underwent high-throughput TCR beta sequencing. With random hexamers, reverse transcription was performed on about 0.5 to 1 ug of RNA. Each CDR3 protein gets one entry after TCRdb re-called the immunoSEQ multiplex PCR reads with MiXCR. The data contain roughly 150,000 distinct CDR3 sequences, 85% to 95% of them seen just once; the ten biggest clones take up roughly 0.16%. The CDR3 consists of 14 residues. CDR1 is LNHDA, CDR2 SQIVND, per germline (reference sequence). V was cut by 0 bases and J by 1 base, with 6 bases left in between.

The sample comprised CD4+ T cells from PBMCs. The J gene is TRBJ1-1, the V gene TRBV19; no firm D call. The TCR comes from a human donor with Susac syndrome. The CDR3 nucleotides read TGTGCCAGTAGTATAGAAAGAGGGAACACTGAAGCTTTCTTT. Its protein is CASSIERGNTEAFF. The whole variable domain, filled in from reference TRBV19 and TRBJ1-1, reads DGGITQSPKYLFRKEGQNVTLSCEQNLNHDAMYWYRQDPGQGLRLIYYSQIVNDFQKGDIAEGYSVSREKKESFPLTVTSAQKNPTAFYLCASSIERGNTEAFFGQGTRLTVV.